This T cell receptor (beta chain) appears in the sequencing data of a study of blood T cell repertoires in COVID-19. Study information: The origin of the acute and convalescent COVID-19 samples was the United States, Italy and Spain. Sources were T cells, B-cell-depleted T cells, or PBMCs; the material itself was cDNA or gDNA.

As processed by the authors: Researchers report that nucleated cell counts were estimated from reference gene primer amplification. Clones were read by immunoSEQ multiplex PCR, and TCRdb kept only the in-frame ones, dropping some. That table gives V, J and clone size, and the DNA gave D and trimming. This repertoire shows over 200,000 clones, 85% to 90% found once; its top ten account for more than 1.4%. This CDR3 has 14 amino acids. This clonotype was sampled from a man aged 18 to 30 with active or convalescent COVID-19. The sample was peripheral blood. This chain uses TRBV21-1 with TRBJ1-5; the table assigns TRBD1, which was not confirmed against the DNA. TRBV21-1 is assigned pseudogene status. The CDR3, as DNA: TGTGCCAGACAGGCCAGCTACGCAAATCAGCCCCAGCATTTT. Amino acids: CARQASYANQPQHF.